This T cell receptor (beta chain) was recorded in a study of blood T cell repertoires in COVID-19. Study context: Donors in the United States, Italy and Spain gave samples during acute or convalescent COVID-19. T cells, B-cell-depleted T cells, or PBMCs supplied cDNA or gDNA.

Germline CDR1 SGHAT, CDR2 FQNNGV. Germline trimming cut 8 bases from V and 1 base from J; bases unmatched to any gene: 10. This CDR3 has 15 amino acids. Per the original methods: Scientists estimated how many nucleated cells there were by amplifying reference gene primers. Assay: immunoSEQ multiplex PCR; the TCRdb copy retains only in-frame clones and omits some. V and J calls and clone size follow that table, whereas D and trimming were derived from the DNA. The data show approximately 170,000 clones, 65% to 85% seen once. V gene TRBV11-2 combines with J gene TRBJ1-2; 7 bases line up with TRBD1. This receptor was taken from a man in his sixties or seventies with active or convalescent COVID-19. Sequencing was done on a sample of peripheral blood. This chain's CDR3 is CASRGTETLNYGYTF. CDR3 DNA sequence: TGTGCCAGCCGCGGGACAGAAACACTTAACTATGGCTACACCTTC.